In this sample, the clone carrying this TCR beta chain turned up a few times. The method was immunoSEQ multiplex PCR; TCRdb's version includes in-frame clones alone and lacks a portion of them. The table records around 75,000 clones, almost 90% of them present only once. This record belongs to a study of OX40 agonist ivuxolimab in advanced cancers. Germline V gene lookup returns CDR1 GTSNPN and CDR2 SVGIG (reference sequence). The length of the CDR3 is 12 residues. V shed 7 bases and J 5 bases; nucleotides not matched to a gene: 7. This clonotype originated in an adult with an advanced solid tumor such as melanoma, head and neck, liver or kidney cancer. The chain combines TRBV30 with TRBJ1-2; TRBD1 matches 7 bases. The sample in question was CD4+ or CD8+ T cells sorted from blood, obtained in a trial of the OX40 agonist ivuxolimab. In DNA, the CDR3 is TGTGCCTCGACAGGGAATTTGTATGGCTACACCTTC. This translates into CASTGNLYGYTF.